The clone carrying this T cell receptor beta chain was detected only once. As yet, its antigen is unknown. Primers used in a second PCR of about 6 to 12 cycles were a sample-barcoded 5' primer and a J-beta primer mix. One entry per CDR3 protein results from TCRdb running MiXCR on the 5' RACE reads. This table holds fewer than 800,000 distinct CDR3 sequences, 49% found once. The study isolated at least 7 million PBMCs from each sample. The CDR3 runs 15 residues. Trimming shortened V by 4 bases and J by 6 bases, and 19 bases separated the two germline ends. Germline V gene data show CDR1 as ENHRY and CDR2 as SYGVKD. The data belong to a study of blood T cells in healthy people across ages. Study-level results: Whereas aged donors had fewer naive CD4+ cells, long-lived donors had more of them and higher diversity. It was not possible, with unsorted PBMCs, to conclusively compare naive and antigen-experienced cells.

The TCR comes from a woman between 55 and 75 years old in good health. Sequencing input: blood. The chain has TRBV10-3 and TRBJ2-7, with TRBD2 as a possible D gene (6 bases). CDR3 residues: CAISVAANPPIEQYF. DNA of the CDR3: TGTGCCATCAGTGTAGCGGCCAACCCGCCTATCGAGCAGTACTTC.